The next 9 T cell receptor beta chains were all read from a single sample in a study of blood T cell repertoires in COVID-19. Sequencing was performed with immunoSEQ multiplex PCR; in TCRdb, only in-frame clones are kept and a portion is missing. The data contain 62,000 or so clones, around 89% of them singletons. The sequenced sample consisted of peripheral blood. These receptor sequences come from a man aged 45-60 years with acute or convalescent COVID-19.

V is TRBV6-5 and J is TRBJ1-5, with D perhaps matching TRBD1 (6 bases). This CDR3 is built from 15 residues. Trimming stripped 0 bases from V and 7 bases from J, with 13 bases between. Germline V lookup: CDR1 MNHEY, CDR2 SVGAGI. CDR3 sequence reads: CASSYSAQGYQPQHF. In nucleotides, the CDR3 is TGTGCCAGCAGTTACTCCGCACAGGGATACCAGCCCCAGCATTTT.

V gene TRBV24-1 combines with J gene TRBJ2-7; 7 nucleotides match TRBD1. Germline CDR1 KGHDR, CDR2 SFDVKD. V shed 4 bases, J shed 2 bases, and the junction held 4 bases outside the gene matches. The length of the CDR3 is 14 residues. CDR3 sequence: CATSESGTAYEQYF. The CDR3 DNA sequence: TGTGCCACCAGTGAGTCGGGGACAGCCTACGAGCAGTACTTC.

The V and J genes are TRBV6-1 and TRBJ1-1; 7 nucleotides match TRBD1. Germline CDR1 MNHNS, CDR2 SASEGT. This CDR3 has 16 residues. J gave up 10 bases and V 3 bases, and 17 bases lay outside the gene matches. CDR3 residues: CASSDSSLAGGSGAFF. The CDR3 DNA sequence: TGTGCCAGCAGTGATTCATCCCTCGCAGGGGGTAGTGGAGCTTTCTTT.

This clone was found once. The chain carries TRBV3-1 (or the pseudogene TRBV3-2) and TRBJ2-7; 10 bases line up with TRBD2. CDR3 length: 16 amino acids. After removal of 0 bases from V and 5 bases from J, the junction contained 7 bases not matched to a gene. Germline V gene lookup returns CDR1 LGHDT and CDR2 YNNKEL (reference sequence). The CDR3 here is CASSQDSGLASHEQYF. For the CDR3, the DNA is TGTGCCAGCAGCCAAGATTCGGGACTAGCGTCCCACGAGCAGTACTTC.

The chain couples TRBV15 to TRBJ2-7; 9 nucleotides line up with TRBD1. Germline V gives CDR1 LNHNV, CDR2 YYDKDF (reference sequence). V trimming: 5 bases; J trimming: 0 bases; junction bases outside the gene matches: 2. CDR3 size: 14 residues. CDR3 sequence: CATSGDRASYEQYF. CDR3 bases: TGTGCCACCAGCGGGGACAGGGCCTCCTACGAGCAGTACTTC.

The chain combines TRBV7-9 with TRBJ1-1; TRBD1 might be the D (5 bases). CDR1 and CDR2 from the germline V gene are SEHNR and FQNEAQ (reference sequence). The V end was cut by 5 bases, the J end by 4 bases, with 17 bases between. The CDR3 length is 15 residues. This CDR3 reads CASSLQGVGGTEAFF. DNA of the CDR3: TGTGCCAGCAGCCTGCAGGGTGTGGGGGGCACTGAAGCTTTCTTT.

V gene TRBV28 combines with J gene TRBJ1-1; D is possibly TRBD1 (6 bases). The ends were cut back, 5 bases at V and 2 bases at J, with 12 bases in the middle. The CDR3 is made up of 14 amino acids. Germline-derived CDR1 and CDR2 are MDHEN and SYDVKM. The CDR3 spells CASSPQGVNTEAFF. DNA for the CDR3: TGTGCCAGCAGTCCACAGGGCGTAAACACTGAAGCTTTCTTT.

The V call is TRBV5-1, the J call TRBJ2-1; D unclear. Trimming cost V 5 bases and J 9 bases, with 12 bases left between them. Germline V CDR1 and CDR2: SGHRS, YFSETQ. The CDR3 covers 12 residues. The CDR3 loop is CASRLPLGEQFF. DNA of the CDR3: TGCGCCAGCAGACTCCCCCTAGGTGAGCAGTTCTTC.

CDR3 nucleotide sequence: TGTGCCAGCAGCAAAGAGGGAGGGGGCACTGAAGCTTTCTTT. Translated: CASSKEGGGTEAFF. V is TRBV21-1 and J is TRBJ1-1. TRBV21-1 is designated a pseudogene. This CDR3 is built from 14 residues.